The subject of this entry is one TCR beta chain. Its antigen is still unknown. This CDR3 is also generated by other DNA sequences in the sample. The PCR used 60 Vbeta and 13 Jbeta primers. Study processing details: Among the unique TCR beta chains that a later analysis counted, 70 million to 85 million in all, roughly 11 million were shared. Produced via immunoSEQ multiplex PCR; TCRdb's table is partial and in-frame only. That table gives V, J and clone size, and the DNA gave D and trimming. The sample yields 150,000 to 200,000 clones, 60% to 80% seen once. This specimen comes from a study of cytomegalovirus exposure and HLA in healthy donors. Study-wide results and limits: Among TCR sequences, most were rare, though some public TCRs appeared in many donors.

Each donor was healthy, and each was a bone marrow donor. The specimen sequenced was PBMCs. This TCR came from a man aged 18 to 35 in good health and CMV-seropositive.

The CDR3 is CASSPDRGSYNEQFF. The CDR3 DNA is TGTGCCAGCAGCCCGGACAGAGGCTCCTACAATGAGCAGTTCTTC. This sequence joins TRBV5-4 and TRBJ2-1; D perhaps matches TRBD1 (6 bases). CDR1 and CDR2 (germline): SGHNT, YYREEE (reference sequence). Deletions cut 4 bases from V and 0 bases from J, with 11 bases between. The CDR3 covers 15 residues.